The entry below describes one T cell receptor beta chain. Germline and junction disagree at one end, which may indicate a read error. The CDR3 runs to 15 residues. The V gene's germline CDR1 is MNHEY and CDR2 SVGEGT. Next came a second PCR, run for roughly 7 to 12 cycles, which used a sample-barcoded 5' primer along with a J-beta primer mix. TCRdb processed the 5' RACE reads anew with MiXCR; each CDR3 protein has one entry. This sample has 1.5 million to 2 million distinct CDR3 sequences; roughly two fifths occur once, and the top ten carry 23%. This sample was taken from a study of blood T cells in healthy people across ages.

Sequenced material: blood. The TCR sequence derives from a human donor in good health. V usage is TRBV6-2 or TRBV6-3 and J usage is TRBJ2-4, with a weak D call TRBD2 (5 bases). The J call may not be correct, given that the DNA end is closer to TRBJ2-7. The CDR3 sequence is CVSGYSGTVYYEQYF. CDR3 in DNA: TGTGTCAGCGGTTACTCGGGAACGGTGTACTACGAGCAGTACTTC.